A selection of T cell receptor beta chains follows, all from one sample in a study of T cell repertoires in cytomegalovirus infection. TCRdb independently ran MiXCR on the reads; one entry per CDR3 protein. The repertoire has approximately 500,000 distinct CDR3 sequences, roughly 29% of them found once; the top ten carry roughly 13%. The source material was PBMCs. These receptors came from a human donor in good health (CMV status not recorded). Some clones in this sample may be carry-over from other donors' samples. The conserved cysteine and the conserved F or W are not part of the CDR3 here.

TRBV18	ASSPYLTGTQETQY
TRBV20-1	SADPGGQSYEQY
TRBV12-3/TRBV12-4	ASSLHRDSRDGYT
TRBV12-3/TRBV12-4	ASSSSLASGDNEQF
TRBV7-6	ASMGWGEQF
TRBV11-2	ASRAGTGIFTYNEQF
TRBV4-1	ASSQGTSGRTQETQY
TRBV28	ASSSGTSGRYEQY
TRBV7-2	ASSLNGPSTDTQY
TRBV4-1	ASSQVWDTETQY
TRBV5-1	ASSLTRQENNEQF
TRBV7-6	ASSLPQSTDAF